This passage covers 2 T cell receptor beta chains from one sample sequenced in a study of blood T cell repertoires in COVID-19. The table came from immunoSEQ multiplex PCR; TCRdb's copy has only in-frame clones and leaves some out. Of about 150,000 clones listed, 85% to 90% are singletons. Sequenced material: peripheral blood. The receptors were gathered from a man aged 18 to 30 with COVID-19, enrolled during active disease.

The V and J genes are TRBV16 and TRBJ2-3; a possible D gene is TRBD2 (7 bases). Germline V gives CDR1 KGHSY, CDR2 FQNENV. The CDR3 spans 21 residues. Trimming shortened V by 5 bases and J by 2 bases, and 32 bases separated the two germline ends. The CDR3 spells CASSSEGGELLKSSITDTQYF. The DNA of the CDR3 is TGTGCCAGCAGCTCCGAGGGGGGGGAACTCCTTAAATCCTCCATCACAGATACGCAGTATTTT.

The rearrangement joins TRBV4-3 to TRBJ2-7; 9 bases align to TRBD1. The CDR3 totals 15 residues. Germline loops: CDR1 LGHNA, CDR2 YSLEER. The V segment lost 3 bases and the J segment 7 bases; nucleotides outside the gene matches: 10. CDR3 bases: TGCGCCAGCAGCCACTCCGGGACAGGGCCGAGGGAGCAGTACTTC. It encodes CASSHSGTGPREQYF.